The T cell receptor (beta chain) under discussion was sequenced for a study of Ad26.COV2.S vaccination and SARS-CoV-2 variants (dated by TCRdb to 2020 to 2022). About the investigation overall: Vaccine-arm donors were drawn from COV1001, a multicentre, randomized, double-blind, placebo-controlled phase I-IIa trial of Ad26.COV2.S in healthy adults. Ad26.COV2.S was administered intramuscularly at a dose of 5x10^10 or 1x10^11 viral particles, either as one shot or as two shots given 56 days apart. TCRbeta repertoire sequencing was used to assess the specificity and breadth of SARS-CoV-2-reactive T cell receptors after Ad26.COV2.S vaccination. A total of approximately 30 samples were included in the TCR-sequenced set, comprising around 19 Ad26.COV2.S vaccine recipients, 5 placebo recipients and 8 SARS-CoV-2 convalescent individuals. Trial participants were randomized into five groups of five: low-dose or high-dose Ad26.COV2.S given once or twice, or placebo on both occasions. Investigators did not know the trial group allocation while performing experiments and assessing outcomes. Study-wide findings and limitations: Vaccine and placebo recipients had similar non-spike TCR breadth, a finding consistent with the vaccine containing only spike. Ad26.COV2.S recipients had higher spike-specific TCR breadth than placebo recipients (P = 0.0014). The authors noted that the TCR breadth and depth analyses may have underestimated total T cell responses. Comparing responses between vaccine doses or regimens was not something the study was powered to do. After vaccination, spike-specific CD8+ and CD4+ T cell responses were reported to show substantial breadth.

TCRbeta CDR3 regions were sequenced with the immunoSEQ Assay. After extraction, genomic DNA underwent amplification by bias-controlled multiplex PCR, followed by high-throughput sequencing. As for how the authors treated the data: Collapsing and filtering of sequences were performed to quantify the absolute abundance of each unique TCRbeta CDR3 region. T cell fraction was estimated by normalizing TCRbeta template counts to usable DNA, with usable DNA measured through amplification of reference genes found in all nucleated cells. Repertoire TCRs were annotated as SARS-CoV-2-specific by exact matching of V gene, CDR3 amino acid sequence and J gene to a known reactive TCR set. The reference SARS-CoV-2 TCR set was derived from MIRA and filtered for enrichment in COVID-19-positive ImmuneCODE repertoires, a step that removed public or cross-reactive TCRs. Based on the MIRA antigens, annotated TCRs were further analysed at the level of specific ORF or position within ORF. Breadth was defined as the number of annotated unique rearrangements divided by the total number of unique productive rearrangements, and depth was defined as the summed frequency of the annotated unique rearrangements. TCR breadth was compared between groups using two-sided Wilcoxon rank-sum tests. As stored in TCRdb, this immuneACCESS dataset retains in-frame rearrangements with V and J assigned. A fraction of the clones does not appear; measured against another copy, unresolved V genes explain less than half of the discrepancy, and the remainder lacks a known reason. V and J calls and clone size are those listed in that table; D and trimming were worked out from the DNA. The sample records 450,000 to 550,000 clones, nearly 90% of which are singletons. The ten largest make up around 1.6% of the sample.

Interpreted using the paper, the treatment or condition label stands for: roughly 20 received Ad26.COV2.S at low or high dose, single or two shots; roughly five received placebo; per-sample allocation not given. Repertoires of vaccine and placebo recipients were sequenced from samples taken on day 63 after the first injection. Cohort 1b enrolled 25 adults aged 18-55 years at a single site in Boston, USA, between 29 July and 7 August 2020. As a vaccine, Ad26.COV2.S was a replication-incompetent adenovirus type 26 vector that expressed a prefusion-stabilized SARS-CoV-2 spike protein derived from the original Wuhan strain. Per the germline V gene, SQVTM is the CDR1 and ANQGSEA is the CDR2. Reading from cysteine to phenylalanine, the CDR3 counts 12 amino acids. Of all the DNA, just the CDR3 is kept, 36 bases in frame from base 1. V lost 7 bases and J lost 3 bases; the stretch between them is 12 bases long.

Concerning this clone itself: This receptor's antigen is unknown. There are no base qualities to consult, and no much larger clone falls within one base.

This TCR was recovered from a person between 18 and 60 years old who received the Ad26.COV2.S COVID-19 vaccine or a placebo. The V and J segments used are TRBV29-1 and TRBJ1-2; TRBD1 is possibly the D segment (5 matching bases). Source: peripheral blood, taken in a trial of Ad26.COV2.S vaccine versus placebo. The bases read TGCAGCGCCTGGGACGCTCACTATGGCTACACCTTC. Translated, this is CSAWDAHYGYTF.